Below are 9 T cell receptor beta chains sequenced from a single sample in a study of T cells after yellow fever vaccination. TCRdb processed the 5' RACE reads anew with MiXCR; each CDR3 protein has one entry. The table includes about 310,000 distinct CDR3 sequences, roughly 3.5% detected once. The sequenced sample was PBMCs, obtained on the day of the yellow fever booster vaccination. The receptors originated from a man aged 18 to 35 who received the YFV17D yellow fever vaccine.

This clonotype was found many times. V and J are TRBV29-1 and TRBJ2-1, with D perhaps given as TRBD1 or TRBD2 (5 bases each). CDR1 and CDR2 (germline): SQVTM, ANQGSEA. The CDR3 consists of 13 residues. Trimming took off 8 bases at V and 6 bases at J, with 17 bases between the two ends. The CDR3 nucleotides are TGCAGCCCCCAGCTAGCAGGGCTCAATGAGCAGTTCTTC. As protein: CSPQLAGLNEQFF.

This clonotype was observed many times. The CDR3 DNA reads as TGTGCCAGCAGGGAGGGGGGGCACACTGAAGCTTTCTTT. This sequence encodes CASREGGHTEAFF. The chain combines TRBV12-3 or TRBV12-4 with TRBJ1-1; TRBD1 might be the D (6 bases). This CDR3 comprises 13 residues. Trimming removed 6 bases at V and 3 bases at J, with 11 bases between.

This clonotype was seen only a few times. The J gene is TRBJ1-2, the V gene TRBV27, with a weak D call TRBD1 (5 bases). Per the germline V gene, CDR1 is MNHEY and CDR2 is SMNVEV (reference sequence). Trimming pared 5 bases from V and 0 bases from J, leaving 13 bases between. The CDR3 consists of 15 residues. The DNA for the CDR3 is TGTGCCAGCAGTACGGGGACGGTTTCTAACTATGGCTACACCTTC. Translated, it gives CASSTGTVSNYGYTF.

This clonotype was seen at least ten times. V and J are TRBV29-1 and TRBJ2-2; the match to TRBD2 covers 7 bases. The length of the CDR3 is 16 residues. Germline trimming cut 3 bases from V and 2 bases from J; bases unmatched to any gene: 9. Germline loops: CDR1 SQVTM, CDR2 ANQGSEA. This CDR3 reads CSVEDWAGVNTGELFF. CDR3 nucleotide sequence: TGCAGCGTTGAGGACTGGGCGGGGGTAAACACCGGGGAGCTGTTTTTT.

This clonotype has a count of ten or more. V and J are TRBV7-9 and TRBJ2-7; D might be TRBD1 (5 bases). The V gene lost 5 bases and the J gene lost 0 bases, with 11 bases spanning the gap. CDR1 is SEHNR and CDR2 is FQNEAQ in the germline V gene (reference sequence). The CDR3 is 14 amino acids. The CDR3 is CASSPRQLSYEQYF. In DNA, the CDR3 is TGTGCCAGCAGCCCTCGACAGCTCTCCTACGAGCAGTACTTC.

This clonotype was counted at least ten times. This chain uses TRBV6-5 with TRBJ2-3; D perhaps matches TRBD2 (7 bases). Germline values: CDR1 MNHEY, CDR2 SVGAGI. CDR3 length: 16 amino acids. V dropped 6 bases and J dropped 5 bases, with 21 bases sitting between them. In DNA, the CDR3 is TGTGCCAGCAGGACAGTCGCGGGGGCCGATTTAGATACGCAGTATTTT. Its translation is CASRTVAGADLDTQYF.

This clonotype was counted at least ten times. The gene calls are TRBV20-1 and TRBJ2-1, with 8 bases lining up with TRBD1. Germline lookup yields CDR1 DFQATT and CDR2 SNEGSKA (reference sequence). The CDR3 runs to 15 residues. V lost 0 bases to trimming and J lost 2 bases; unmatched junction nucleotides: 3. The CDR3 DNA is TGCAGTGCTAGAGATCGACAGGGGCCCTACAATGAGCAGTTCTTC. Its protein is CSARDRQGPYNEQFF.

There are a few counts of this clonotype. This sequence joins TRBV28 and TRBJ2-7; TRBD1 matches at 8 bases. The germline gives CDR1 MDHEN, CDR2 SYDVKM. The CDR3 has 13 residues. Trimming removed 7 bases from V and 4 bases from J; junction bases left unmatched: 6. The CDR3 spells CASNPGQGYEQYV. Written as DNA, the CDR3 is TGTGCCAGCAACCCCGGACAGGGTTACGAGCAGTACGTC.

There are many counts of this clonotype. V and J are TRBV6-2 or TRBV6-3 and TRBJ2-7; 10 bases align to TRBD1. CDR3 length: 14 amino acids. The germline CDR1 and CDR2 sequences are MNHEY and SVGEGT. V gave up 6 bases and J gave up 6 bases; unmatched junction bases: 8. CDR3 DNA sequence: TGTGCCAGCAGCACACGACAGGGGGCCATCGAGCAGTACGTC. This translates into CASSTRQGAIEQYV.